One and the same sample provided the 32 T cell receptor beta chains below, sequenced in a study of Ad26.COV2.S vaccination and SARS-CoV-2 variants. Treatment indicated: approximately 18 received Ad26.COV2.S at low or high dose, single or two shots; about five received placebo; per-sample allocation not given. Material that was analyzed had been drawn on day 63 after the first vaccine or placebo injection. The assay was immunoSEQ multiplex PCR, and TCRdb's table has in-frame clones only and misses some. Of fewer than 400,000 clones listed, about 90% were seen once; the top ten hold approximately 5%. Sample: peripheral blood, taken in a trial of Ad26.COV2.S vaccine versus placebo. These receptors all come from a person aged 18 to 65 who received the Ad26.COV2.S COVID-19 vaccine or a placebo.

The chain links TRBV23-1 to TRBJ2-5; D is tentatively TRBD1 or TRBD2 (5 bases each). TRBV23-1 has ORF status, its function being uncertain. Trimming shortened V by 10 bases and J by 2 bases, and 32 bases separated the two germline ends. The CDR3 runs 19 residues. The CDR3 reads CATQMGKRQFRGCQETQYF. CDR3 DNA sequence: TGCGCCACCCAAATGGGGAAACGACAGTTCCGAGGGTGTCAAGAGACCCAGTACTTC.

The gene calls are TRBV2 and TRBJ2-5; D perhaps matches TRBD2 (5 bases). From germline, CDR1 is SNHLY and CDR2 FYNNEI. This CDR3 contains 11 residues. Trimming took off 10 bases at V and 4 bases at J, with 10 bases between the two ends. The CDR3 region is CAKLVRETQYF. The CDR3 bases are TGTGCCAAACTAGTTCGAGAGACCCAGTACTTC.

The table lists this clone with a few counts. The V and J genes are TRBV28 and TRBJ1-1; D gene ambiguous. V was clipped by 5 bases and J by 4 bases, with 11 bases between them. Germline CDR1 and CDR2: MDHEN and SYDVKM. The CDR3 is 13 amino acids. Written as DNA, the CDR3 is TGTGCCAGCAGTCGGCCGGGGTCCACTGAAGCTTTCTTT. It specifies CASSRPGSTEAFF.

The chain links TRBV19 to TRBJ2-1, with 8 bases matching TRBD1. CDR3 length: 16 amino acids. Germline V lookup: CDR1 LNHDA, CDR2 SQIVND (reference sequence). The V and J ends lost 1 base and 4 bases, in that order; junction bases with no gene match: 6. CDR3 sequence: CASSIGQGAIYNEQFF. DNA of the CDR3: TGTGCCAGTAGTATAGGGCAGGGGGCAATATACAATGAGCAGTTCTTC.

The chain couples TRBV27 to TRBJ2-3; perhaps D is TRBD1 or TRBD2 (5 bases each). The CDR3 spans 15 residues. Trimming took 2 bases from V and 4 from J, leaving 13 bases between them. The germline V gene has CDR1 MNHEY and CDR2 SMNVEV (reference sequence). The CDR3, as DNA: TGTGCCAGCAGTTTAGAGGTCGGGACCGCAGATACGCAGTATTTT. It codes for CASSLEVGTADTQYF.

The chain combines TRBV15 with TRBJ2-1, with 13 bases aligning to TRBD2. Germline V CDR1 and CDR2: LNHNV, YYDKDF (reference sequence). Unmatched junction bases numbered 5, after V lost 8 bases and J lost 4 bases. CDR3 size: 15 residues. Here the CDR3 DNA reads TGTGCCACCGACCCGGGACTAGCGGGATACAATGAGCAGTTCTTC. It translates to CATDPGLAGYNEQFF. The variable domain in full, with the rest retrieved from reference TRBV15 and TRBJ2-1, is DAMVIQNPRYQVTQFGKPVTLSCSQTLNHNVMYWYQQKSSQAPKLLFHYYDKDFNNEADTPDNFQSRRPNTSFCFLDIRSPGLGDTAMYLCATDPGLAGYNEQFFGPGTRLTVL.

The rearrangement links TRBV2 to TRBJ2-1, with D tentatively TRBD2 (6 bases). In germline, CDR1 is SNHLY, CDR2 FYNNEI. The V end lost 10 bases, the J end lost 10 bases, and 26 bases lay between the germline ends. The length of the CDR3 is 15 residues. CDR3 DNA: TGTGCCACCTACCAGGGCGGGACCCCATCCGGGGAGCAGTTCTTC. This translates into CATYQGGTPSGEQFF.

This chain links TRBV11-3 with TRBJ2-1; 7 bases are shared with TRBD2. V trimming: 4 bases; J trimming: 15 bases; junction bases outside the gene matches: 15. The germline V gene has CDR1 SGHNT and CDR2 YENEEA. CDR3 length: 14 residues. The CDR3: CASSSELAGPARFF. In DNA, the CDR3 is TGTGCCAGCAGCTCGGAGTTAGCGGGCCCAGCGAGGTTCTTC.

The V call is TRBV18, the J call TRBJ1-1, with D hard to call. Germline CDR1 reads KGHSH; CDR2 reads LQKENI. This CDR3 is built from 13 residues. V shed 2 bases and J shed 4 bases, with 8 bases lying between them. CDR3 DNA: TGTGCCAGCTCACCAAGGCAATCCACTGAAGCTTTCTTT. Encoded protein: CASSPRQSTEAFF.

V usage is TRBV5-6 and J usage is TRBJ1-2; possibly TRBD1 for D (6 bases). The CDR3 is made up of 15 amino acids. Trimming removed 0 bases at V and 3 bases at J, with 12 bases between. CDR1 SGHDT and CDR2 YYEEEE come from the germline V gene. The CDR3 protein is CASSLAAGADYGYTF. DNA of the CDR3: TGTGCCAGCAGCTTGGCGGCAGGGGCGGACTATGGCTACACCTTC.

The V gene is TRBV7-9, the J gene TRBJ2-6; perhaps TRBD1 as D (6 bases). The V end lost 3 bases, the J end lost 1 base, and 19 bases lay between the germline ends. The CDR3 has 19 amino acids. Germline V gene sequence: CDR1 SEHNR, CDR2 FQNEAQ (reference sequence). DNA of the CDR3: TGTGCCAGCAGCTTGGGGGCTAGACCAGGAAAATCTGGGGCCAACGTCCTGACTTTC. Protein sequence: CASSLGARPGKSGANVLTF.

The J gene is TRBJ2-7, the V gene TRBV6-1, with 9 bases aligning to TRBD1. Germline loops: CDR1 MNHNS, CDR2 SASEGT. The CDR3 contains 17 residues. V was clipped by 1 base and J by 0 bases; unmatched bases: 7. CDR3 amino acids: CASSEEGWTGVSYEQYV. The CDR3, as DNA: TGTGCCAGCAGTGAAGAAGGTTGGACAGGGGTCTCCTACGAGCAGTACGTC.

V usage is TRBV4-1 and J usage is TRBJ1-2; D unresolved. Deletions cut 0 bases from V and 5 bases from J, with 7 bases between. The CDR3 consists of 13 residues. Germline CDR1 reads MGHRA; CDR2 reads YSYEKL. The CDR3 here is CASSQESGYGYTF. CDR3 sequence (DNA): TGCGCCAGCAGCCAAGAGTCTGGGTATGGCTACACCTTC.

This clone was recorded only once. This chain joins TRBV6-5 and TRBJ2-2; D remains ambiguous. This CDR3 region has 14 residues. Germline V lookup: CDR1 MNHEY, CDR2 SVGAGI. Trimming took 8 bases from V and 0 from J, leaving 10 bases between them. The CDR3 bases are TGTGCCAGCCAAGGACGGACGAACACCGGGGAGCTGTTTTTT. Encoded protein: CASQGRTNTGELFF.

This clone has a handful of counts. The rearrangement joins TRBV13 to TRBJ2-1, with 11 bases aligning to TRBD2. This CDR3 has 17 amino acids. The V segment lost 5 bases and the J segment 5 bases; nucleotides outside the gene matches: 11. Germline assignment: CDR1 PRHDT and CDR2 FYEKMQ (reference sequence). The CDR3 is CASSRSGTSGQHNEQFF. The CDR3 DNA follows: TGTGCCAGCAGCCGATCCGGGACTAGCGGACAACACAATGAGCAGTTCTTC.

This clone was observed once. This chain uses TRBV7-8 with TRBJ2-5, with TRBD2 matching 12 bases. This CDR3 comprises 15 residues. The J segment lost 5 bases and the V segment lost 6 bases, leaving 7 bases of the junction unmatched. Germline V gene sequence: CDR1 SGHVS, CDR2 FQNEAQ. The CDR3 loop reads CASSSSGRARETQYF. CDR3 coding DNA: TGTGCCAGCAGTTCTAGCGGGAGGGCCCGGGAGACCCAGTACTTC.

The chain uses TRBV12-5 and TRBJ1-1; perhaps TRBD1 as D (5 bases). The CDR3 spans 14 residues. CDR1 and CDR2 from the germline V gene are LGHNT and FRNRAP. Between the trimmed V and J ends, which lost 2 bases and 4 bases, there was a span of 11 bases. The CDR3 region is CASGLSTGGTEAFF. The CDR3 DNA follows: TGTGCTAGTGGTTTGTCCACGGGGGGCACTGAAGCTTTCTTT.

The chain couples TRBV7-2 to TRBJ2-7; the match to TRBD2 covers 11 bases. The V and J ends lost 1 base and 1 base, in that order; junction bases with no gene match: 6. Germline CDR1 and CDR2: SGHTA and FQGNSA. The CDR3 totals 17 residues. Here the CDR3 reads CASSLGASGGLSYEQYF. The CDR3, as DNA: TGTGCCAGCAGCTTAGGCGCTAGCGGGGGGCTTTCCTACGAGCAGTACTTC.

V is TRBV5-1 and J is TRBJ1-1; tentatively, D is TRBD1 (5 bases). The CDR3 has 14 amino acids. The V gene lost 3 bases and the J gene lost 1 base, with 10 bases spanning the gap. Germline CDR1 and CDR2: SGHRS and YFSETQ. The CDR3 is CASSWAQGNTEAFF. The CDR3 DNA follows: TGCGCCAGCAGCTGGGCTCAGGGGAACACTGAAGCTTTCTTT.

The chain recombines TRBV14 with TRBJ1-4; perhaps TRBD1 as D (6 bases). With 6 bases removed from V and 0 bases from J, the gap between germline ends came to 20 bases. The CDR3 runs to 18 residues. In germline, CDR1 is SGHDN, CDR2 FVKESK. The CDR3 protein is CASSQRGIGQPTNEKLFF. DNA of the CDR3: TGTGCCAGCAGTCAAAGGGGAATAGGACAGCCAACTAATGAAAAACTGTTTTTT.

The chain uses TRBV15 and TRBJ2-3; no firm D call. This CDR3 is built from 16 residues. Trimming stripped 2 bases from V and 4 bases from J, with 16 bases between. Germline loops: CDR1 LNHNV, CDR2 YYDKDF (reference sequence). The CDR3 DNA reads as TGTGCCACCAGCAGACAAGGGTTTCTCTCTCCAGATACGCAGTATTTT. This translates into CATSRQGFLSPDTQYF.

V and J are TRBV25-1 and TRBJ2-2; 9 positions agree with TRBD2. The trim removed 2 bases at V and 4 bases at J, leaving 5 bases unmatched. The CDR3 sequence is 16 residues long. Germline V lookup: CDR1 MGHDK, CDR2 SYGVNS. The CDR3, as DNA: TGTGCCAGCAGTGAAGGCGGGAGGGCCATCACCGGGGAGCTGTTTTTT. Translation: CASSEGGRAITGELFF.

J is TRBJ1-1 and V is TRBV18; tentative D call: TRBD1 (6 bases). V gave up 2 bases and J gave up 4 bases, with 14 bases separating them. Germline-derived CDR1 and CDR2 are KGHSH and LQKENI. The CDR3 runs to 15 residues. The CDR3 protein is CASSPMGGPGTEAFF. DNA of the CDR3: TGTGCCAGCTCACCAATGGGGGGCCCTGGCACTGAAGCTTTCTTT.

V is TRBV12-5 and J is TRBJ2-3; perhaps TRBD1 as D (6 bases). Germline V gene lookup returns CDR1 LGHNT and CDR2 FRNRAP. The length of the CDR3 is 17 residues. V lost 1 base to trimming and J lost 5 bases, with 19 bases between them. The CDR3 sequence: CASGLAITGRPGDTQYF. CDR3 nucleotides: TGTGCTAGTGGTTTGGCAATTACAGGGCGCCCGGGAGATACGCAGTATTTT.

This sequence joins TRBV27 and TRBJ1-2; 7 bases match TRBD1. The CDR3 extends over 14 amino acids. V trimming: 5 bases; J trimming: 8 bases; junction bases outside the gene matches: 11. Germline loops: CDR1 MNHEY, CDR2 SMNVEV (reference sequence). This CDR3 is CASSPTDRLGGYTF. In DNA, the CDR3 is TGTGCCAGCAGTCCCACGGACAGGTTAGGCGGCTACACCTTC.

This clone was detected once. For the CDR3, the DNA is TGTGCCAGCAGCGTGCAGGGAGGAGGCTACGAGCAGTACTTC. Its protein product is CASSVQGGGYEQYF. The gene calls are TRBV7-8 and TRBJ2-7, with a possible D match to TRBD2 (6 bases). V was trimmed by 5 bases and J by 3 bases, leaving 14 bases between them. This CDR3 spans 14 amino acids. Germline V gene data show CDR1 as SGHVS and CDR2 as FQNEAQ.

This clone was seen once. The rearrangement uses TRBV2 and TRBJ1-1, with 7 bases that match TRBD1. In germline, CDR1 is SNHLY, CDR2 FYNNEI. The CDR3 is 13 amino acids. With V trimmed by 7 bases and J by 1 base, 3 bases remained unmatched. The DNA of the CDR3 is TGTGCCAGCAAGGGACAGCAGAACACTGAAGCTTTCTTT. Its translation is CASKGQQNTEAFF.

The chain uses TRBV4-1 and TRBJ1-2, with a weak D call TRBD1 (5 bases). The CDR3 has 15 residues. The germline V gene has CDR1 MGHRA and CDR2 YSYEKL. Trimming shortened V by 7 bases and J by 3 bases, and 18 bases separated the two germline ends. As DNA, the CDR3 is TGCGCCAGCACCGGCTTTTTAAGGGGTGACTATGGCTACACCTTC. Translation: CASTGFLRGDYGYTF.

The chain links TRBV7-3 to TRBJ1-2; 7 bases match TRBD1. The CDR3 consists of 16 residues. Germline CDR1 is SGHTA and CDR2 is FQGTGA. With 3 bases clipped from V and 8 bases from J, the junction kept 15 bases outside the gene matches. The DNA for the CDR3 is TGTGCCAGCAGCTTTGCTCCGGGACAGTCCCTCGACGGCTACACCTTC. This gives the protein CASSFAPGQSLDGYTF.

This chain joins TRBV18 and TRBJ2-6; D is undetermined. Germline CDR1 is KGHSH and CDR2 is LQKENI. The CDR3 spans 16 residues. Trimming shortened V by 2 bases and J by 0 bases, and 8 bases separated the two germline ends. Here the CDR3 reads CASSPTVISGANVLTF. DNA for the CDR3: TGTGCCAGCTCACCAACAGTTATCTCTGGGGCCAACGTCCTGACTTTC. The full variable domain, with the rest looked up from reference TRBV18 and TRBJ2-6, is NAGVMQNPRHLVRRRGQEARLRCSPMKGHSHVYWYRQLPEEGLKFMVYLQKENIIDESGMPKERFSAEFPKEGPSILRIQQVVRGDSAAYFCASSPTVISGANVLTFGAGSRLTVL.

This chain uses TRBV7-2 with TRBJ2-3; D is undetermined. From germline, CDR1 is SGHTA and CDR2 FQGNSA. V shed 4 bases and J shed 6 bases, with 14 bases lying between them. The CDR3 consists of 14 residues. The CDR3 DNA sequence: TGTGCCAGCAGCTCCGGGCCTTCCACTGATACGCAGTATTTT. Its translation is CASSSGPSTDTQYF.

This rearrangement joins TRBV7-2 to TRBJ2-2; TRBD2 agrees at 7 bases. Germline lookup yields CDR1 SGHTA and CDR2 FQGNSA. V gave up 11 bases and J gave up 6 bases; unmatched junction bases: 15. The CDR3 length is 15 residues. The CDR3 DNA reads TGTGCCGATCAAAAGAGCGGGGTGGGCGCCGGGGAGCTGTTTTTT. Translated: CADQKSGVGAGELFF.